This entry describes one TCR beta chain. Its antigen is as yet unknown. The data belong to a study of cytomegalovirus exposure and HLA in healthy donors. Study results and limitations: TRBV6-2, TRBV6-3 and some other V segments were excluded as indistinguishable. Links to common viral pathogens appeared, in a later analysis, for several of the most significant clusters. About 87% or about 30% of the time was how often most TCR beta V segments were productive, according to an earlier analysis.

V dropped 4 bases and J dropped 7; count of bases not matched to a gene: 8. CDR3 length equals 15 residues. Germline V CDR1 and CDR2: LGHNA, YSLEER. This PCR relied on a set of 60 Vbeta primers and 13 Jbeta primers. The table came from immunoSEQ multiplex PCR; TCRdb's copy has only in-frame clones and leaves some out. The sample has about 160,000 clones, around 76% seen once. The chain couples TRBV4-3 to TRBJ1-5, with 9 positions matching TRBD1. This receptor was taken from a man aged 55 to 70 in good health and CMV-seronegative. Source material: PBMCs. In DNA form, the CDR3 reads TGCGCCAGCAGCCCCCAGACAGGGGGGTACCAGCCCCAGCATTTT. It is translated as CASSPQTGGYQPQHF.